This T cell receptor beta chain comes out of a study of T cell responses to AZD1222 COVID-19 vaccine. Method: immunoSEQ multiplex PCR; TCRdb's copy keeps in-frame clones and lacks some. The sample lists 200,000 to 250,000 clones, roughly 94% occurring once. Of note for this clone: Its antigen is not identified.

Points from the study as a whole: It should be noted that donors were predominantly white British and more often female, and clonal diversity was possibly underestimated. Spike-wide coverage was observed for vaccine-associated CD4 TCRs, with dominant responses at 160-218 and 743-854. Nearly half of the spike-specific TCRs reportedly recognize variant regions that carry no mutations.

Germline assignment: CDR1 MDHEN and CDR2 SYDVKM. This CDR3 has 15 residues. Trimming stripped 6 bases from V and 6 bases from J, with 18 bases between. V is TRBV28 and J is TRBJ2-1; perhaps TRBD2 as D (7 bases). This sequence originates from an adult who received the MenACWY meningococcal vaccine as a control. The sequencing here drew on peripheral blood, taken 28 days after the second dose of the MenACWY control vaccine. In DNA, the CDR3 is TGTGCCAGCAGGTCCCGCGGGGGCGTACTCAATGAGCAGTTCTTC. It codes for CASRSRGGVLNEQFF.